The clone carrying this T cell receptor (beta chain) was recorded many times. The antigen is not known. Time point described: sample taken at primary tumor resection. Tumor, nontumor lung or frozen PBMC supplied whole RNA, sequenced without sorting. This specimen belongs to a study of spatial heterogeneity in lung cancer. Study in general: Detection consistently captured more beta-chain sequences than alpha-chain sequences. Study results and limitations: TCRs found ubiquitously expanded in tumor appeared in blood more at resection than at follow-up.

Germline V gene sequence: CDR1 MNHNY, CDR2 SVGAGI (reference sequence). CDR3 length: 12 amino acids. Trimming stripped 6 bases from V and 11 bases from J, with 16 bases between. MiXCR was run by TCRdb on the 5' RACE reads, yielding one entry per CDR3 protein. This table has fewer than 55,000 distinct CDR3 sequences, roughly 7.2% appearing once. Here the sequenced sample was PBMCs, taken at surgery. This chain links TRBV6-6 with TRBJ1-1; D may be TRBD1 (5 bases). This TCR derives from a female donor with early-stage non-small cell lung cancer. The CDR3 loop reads CASSQGVMEAFF. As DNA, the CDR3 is TGTGCCAGCAGCCAAGGGGTTATGGAGGCTTTCTTT.